This T cell receptor (beta chain) was documented in a study of blood T cell repertoires in COVID-19. Study at large: COVID-19 samples, acute and convalescent, were from the United States, Italy and Spain. T cells, B-cell-depleted T cells, or PBMCs provided the cDNA or gDNA that served as material.

CDR1 LGHNT and CDR2 FRNRAP come from the germline V gene. The V end was cut by 0 bases, the J end by 3 bases, with 13 bases between. This CDR3 region has 16 residues. How the authors handled the data: Amplification from reference gene primers served as the basis for estimated nucleated cell counts. Profiled with immunoSEQ multiplex PCR; TCRdb holds only in-frame clones, not every one. For V, J and clone size, that table is used; D and trimming come from the DNA. This repertoire shows roughly 100,000 clones, 84% found once; its top ten account for 26%. Input material: peripheral blood. The chain has TRBV12-5 and TRBJ2-3; TRBD1 is a possible D gene (6 bases). The receptor's source is a man aged 60 to 75 with acute or convalescent COVID-19. In DNA, the CDR3 is TGTGCTAGTGGTTTGGTACAGGGATGGGGAACAGATACGCAGTATTTT. This encodes CASGLVQGWGTDTQYF.